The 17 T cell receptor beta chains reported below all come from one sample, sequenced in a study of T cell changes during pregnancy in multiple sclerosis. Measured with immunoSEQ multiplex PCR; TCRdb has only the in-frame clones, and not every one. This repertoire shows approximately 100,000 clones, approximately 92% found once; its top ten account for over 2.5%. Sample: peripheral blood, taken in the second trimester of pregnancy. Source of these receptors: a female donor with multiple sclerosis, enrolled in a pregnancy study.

CDR3 amino acids: CASSLWSSPLHF. In DNA, the CDR3 is TGTGCCAGCAGCTTGTGGAGTTCACCCCTCCACTTT. The V gene is TRBV5-6, the J gene TRBJ1-6; the D is unclear. Trimming took off 1 base at V and 9 bases at J, with 5 bases between the two ends. Germline V gene lookup returns CDR1 SGHDT and CDR2 YYEEEE. This CDR3 has 12 residues.

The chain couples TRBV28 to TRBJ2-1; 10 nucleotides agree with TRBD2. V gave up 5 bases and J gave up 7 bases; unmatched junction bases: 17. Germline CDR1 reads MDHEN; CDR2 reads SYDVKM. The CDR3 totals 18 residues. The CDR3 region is CASSPIFTLAGAWNEQFF. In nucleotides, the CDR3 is TGTGCCAGCAGTCCCATCTTCACCCTAGCGGGAGCTTGGAATGAGCAGTTCTTC.

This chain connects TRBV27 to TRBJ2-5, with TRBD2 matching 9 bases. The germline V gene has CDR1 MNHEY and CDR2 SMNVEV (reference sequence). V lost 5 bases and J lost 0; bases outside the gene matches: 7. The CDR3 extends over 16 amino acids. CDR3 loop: CASSLAGRPHQETQYF. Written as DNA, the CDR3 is TGTGCCAGCAGTCTAGCGGGGAGGCCTCACCAAGAGACCCAGTACTTC.

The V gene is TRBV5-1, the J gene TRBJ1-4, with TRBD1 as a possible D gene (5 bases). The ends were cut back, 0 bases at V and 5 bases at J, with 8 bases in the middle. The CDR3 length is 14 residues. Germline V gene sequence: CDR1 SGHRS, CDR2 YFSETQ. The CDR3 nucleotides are TGCGCCAGCAGCTTGGCGCGGGGGAATGAAAAACTGTTTTTT. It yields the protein CASSLARGNEKLFF.

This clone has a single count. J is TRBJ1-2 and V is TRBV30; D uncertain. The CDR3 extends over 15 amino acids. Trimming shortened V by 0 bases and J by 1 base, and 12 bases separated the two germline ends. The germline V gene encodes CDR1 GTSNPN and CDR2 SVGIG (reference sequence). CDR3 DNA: TGTGCCTGGAGTGTACCGGGGTCCTTTAACTATGGCTACACCTTC. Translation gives CAWSVPGSFNYGYTF.

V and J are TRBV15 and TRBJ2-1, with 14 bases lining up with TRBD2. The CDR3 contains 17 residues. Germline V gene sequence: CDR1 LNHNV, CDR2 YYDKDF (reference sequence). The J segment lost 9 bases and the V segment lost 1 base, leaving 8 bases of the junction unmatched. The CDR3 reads CATSRGLAGGPSGEQFF. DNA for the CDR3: TGTGCCACCAGCAGAGGACTAGCGGGAGGGCCCTCTGGTGAGCAGTTCTTC.

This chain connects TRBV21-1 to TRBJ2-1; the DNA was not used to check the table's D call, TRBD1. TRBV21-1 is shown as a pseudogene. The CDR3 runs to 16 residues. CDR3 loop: CASSLRAGTAYNEQFF. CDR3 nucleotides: TGTGCCAGCAGCCTCCGGGCCGGGACAGCCTACAATGAGCAGTTCTTC.

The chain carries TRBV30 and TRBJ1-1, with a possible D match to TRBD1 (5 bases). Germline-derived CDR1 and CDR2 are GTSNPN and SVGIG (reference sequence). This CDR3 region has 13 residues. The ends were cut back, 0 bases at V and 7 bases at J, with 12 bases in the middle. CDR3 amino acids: CAWSVGRGNEAFF. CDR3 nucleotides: TGTGCCTGGAGTGTTGGTAGGGGAAATGAAGCTTTCTTT. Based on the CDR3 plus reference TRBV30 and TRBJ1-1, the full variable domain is SQTIHQWPATLVQPVGSPLSLECTVEGTSNPNLYWYRQAAGRGLQLLFYSVGIGQISSEVPQNLSASRPQDRQFILSSKKLLLSDSGFYLCAWSVGRGNEAFFGQGTRLTVV.

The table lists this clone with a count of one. CDR3: CASSHGLQRGETQYF. CDR3 sequence (DNA): TGCGCCAGCAGCCATGGACTCCAGCGGGGAGAGACCCAGTACTTC. This chain joins TRBV5-1 and TRBJ2-5; TRBD2 matches 7 bases. CDR1 and CDR2 (germline): SGHRS, YFSETQ. V trimming: 4 bases; J trimming: 4 bases; junction bases outside the gene matches: 10. The CDR3 covers 15 residues.

CDR3 amino acids: CASSYRGGVVNTEAFF. In nucleotides, the CDR3 is TGTGCCAGCAGTTACAGGGGGGGAGTCGTGAACACTGAAGCTTTCTTT. The chain is built from TRBV6-5 and TRBJ1-1; D is possibly TRBD1 (6 bases). Looked up from germline, CDR1 is MNHEY and CDR2 is SVGAGI. The germline V and J ends were trimmed by 2 bases and 0 bases, with 13 bases remaining between them. The CDR3 contains 16 residues.

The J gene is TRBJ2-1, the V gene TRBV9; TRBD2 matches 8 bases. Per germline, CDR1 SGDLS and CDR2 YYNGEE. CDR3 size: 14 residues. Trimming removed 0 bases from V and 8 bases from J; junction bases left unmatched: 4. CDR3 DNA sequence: TGTGCCAGCAGCGTAGACCCTAGCGGGCATGAGCAGTTCTTC. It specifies CASSVDPSGHEQFF.

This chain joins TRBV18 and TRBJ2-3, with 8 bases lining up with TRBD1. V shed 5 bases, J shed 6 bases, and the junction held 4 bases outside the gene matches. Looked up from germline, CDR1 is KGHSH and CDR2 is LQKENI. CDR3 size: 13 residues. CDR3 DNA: TGTGCCAGCTCATCGACAGGGGAGGATACGCAGTATTTT. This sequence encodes CASSSTGEDTQYF.

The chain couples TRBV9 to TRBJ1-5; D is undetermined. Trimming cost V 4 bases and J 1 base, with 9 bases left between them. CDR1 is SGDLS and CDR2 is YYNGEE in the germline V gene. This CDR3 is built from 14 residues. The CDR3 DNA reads TGTGCCAGCAGCCCGTCGGGGAGCAATCAGCCCCAGCATTTT. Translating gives CASSPSGSNQPQHF.

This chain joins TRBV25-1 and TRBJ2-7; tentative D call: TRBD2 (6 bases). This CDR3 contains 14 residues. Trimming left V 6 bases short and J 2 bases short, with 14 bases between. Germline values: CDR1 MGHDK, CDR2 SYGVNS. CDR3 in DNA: TGTGCCAGCAGGACCGGGACTCCTCCCTACGAGCAGTACTTC. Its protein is CASRTGTPPYEQYF.

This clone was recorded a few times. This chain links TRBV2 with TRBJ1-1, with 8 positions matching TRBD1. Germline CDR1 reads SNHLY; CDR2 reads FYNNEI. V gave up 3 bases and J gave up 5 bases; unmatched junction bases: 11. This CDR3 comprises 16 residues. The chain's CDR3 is CASSDAAGGAGTEAFF. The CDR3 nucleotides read TGTGCCAGCAGTGACGCGGCAGGGGGCGCAGGGACTGAAGCTTTCTTT. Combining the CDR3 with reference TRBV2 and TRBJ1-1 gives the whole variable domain EPEVTQTPSHQVTQMGQEVILRCVPISNHLYFYWYRQILGQKVEFLVSFYNNEISEKSEIFDDQFSVERPDGSNFTLKIRSTKLEDSAMYFCASSDAAGGAGTEAFFGQGTRLTVV.

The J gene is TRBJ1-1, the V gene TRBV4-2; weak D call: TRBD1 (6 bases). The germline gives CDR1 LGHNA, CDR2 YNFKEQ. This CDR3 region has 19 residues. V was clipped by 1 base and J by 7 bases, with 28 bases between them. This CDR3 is CASSQVWGGGLEDFDEAFF. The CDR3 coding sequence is TGTGCCAGCAGCCAAGTCTGGGGAGGGGGGCTTGAAGACTTTGATGAAGCTTTCTTT.

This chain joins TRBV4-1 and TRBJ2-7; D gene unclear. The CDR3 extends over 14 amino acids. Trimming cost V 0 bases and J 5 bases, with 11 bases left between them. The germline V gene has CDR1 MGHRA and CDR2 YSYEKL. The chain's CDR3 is CASSQDVLVDEQYF. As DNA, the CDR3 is TGCGCCAGCAGCCAAGATGTCCTAGTCGACGAGCAGTACTTC.